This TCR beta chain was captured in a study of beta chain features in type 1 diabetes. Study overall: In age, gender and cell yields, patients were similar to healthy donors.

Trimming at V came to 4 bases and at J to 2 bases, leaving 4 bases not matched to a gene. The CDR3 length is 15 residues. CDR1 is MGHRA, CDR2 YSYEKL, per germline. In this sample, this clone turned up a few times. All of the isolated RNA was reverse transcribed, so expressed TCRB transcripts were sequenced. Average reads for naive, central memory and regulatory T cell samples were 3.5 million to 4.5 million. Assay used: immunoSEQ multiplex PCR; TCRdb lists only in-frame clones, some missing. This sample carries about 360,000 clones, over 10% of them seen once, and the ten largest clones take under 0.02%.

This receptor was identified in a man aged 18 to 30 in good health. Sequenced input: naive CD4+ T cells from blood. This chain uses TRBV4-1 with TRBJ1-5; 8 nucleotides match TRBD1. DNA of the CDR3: TGCGCCAGCAGCCGAGGGACAGGAGGCAATCAGCCCCAGCATTTT. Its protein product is CASSRGTGGNQPQHF.